Below, one T cell receptor (beta chain) is given with its context. The sample originates from a study of blood T cell repertoires in COVID-19. Study information: PBMCs, B-cell-depleted T cells, or T cells were the source of the cDNA or gDNA that made up the material.

In Seattle, patients joined the study during active infection and were tracked longitudinally. V lost 5 bases, J lost 2 bases, and 10 bases lay in between. Germline CDR1 and CDR2: KGHSH and LQKENI. The CDR3 is made up of 13 amino acids. In the original analysis: Amplification with reference gene primers provided the estimates of nucleated cell counts. Profiling relied on immunoSEQ multiplex PCR, and the TCRdb table lists in-frame clones only, not all of them. Clone size and V and J calls were adopted from that table, with D and trimming inferred from the DNA. The top ten clones hold less than 2% of a sample with some 330,000 clones, 85% to 90% of them seen once.

The chain recombines TRBV18 with TRBJ2-7; D may be TRBD1 (6 bases). Sequencing used peripheral blood. The receptor's source is a woman aged 25 to 45 with COVID-19, enrolled during active disease. For the CDR3, the DNA is TGTGCCAGCTCAAGCCCAGGGGCCTACGAGCAGTACTTC. It codes for CASSSPGAYEQYF.